These 30 T cell receptor beta chains were all obtained from the same sample, sequenced in a study of T cell changes during pregnancy in multiple sclerosis. Sequencing was performed with immunoSEQ multiplex PCR; in TCRdb, only in-frame clones are kept and a portion is missing. This sample has approximately 110,000 clones; around 90% occur once, and the top ten carry roughly 1.4%. The sequences come from peripheral blood, collected in the third trimester of pregnancy. These receptors came from a female donor with multiple sclerosis, enrolled in a pregnancy study.

CDR3 sequence (DNA): TGTGCCAGCAGCTTAGACAGAAGCGGAGATACGCAGTATTTT. This translates into CASSLDRSGDTQYF. The V and J genes are TRBV11-2 and TRBJ2-3, with TRBD2 as a possible D gene (5 bases). The germline V and J ends were trimmed by 0 bases and 5 bases, with 9 bases remaining between them. The germline CDR1 and CDR2 sequences are SGHAT and FQNNGV. CDR3 length equals 14 residues.

The rearrangement links TRBV18 to TRBJ2-5, with 7 bases identical to TRBD2. With V trimmed by 11 bases and J by 3 bases, 9 bases remained unmatched. In germline, CDR1 is KGHSH, CDR2 LQKENI. The CDR3 spans 13 residues. CDR3 nucleotides: TGTGCCTCCCATCGGGGGAGGGAAGAGACCCAGTACTTC. Translating gives CASHRGREETQYF.

The rearrangement links TRBV9 to TRBJ2-4; weak D call: TRBD2 (6 bases). Between the trimmed V and J ends, which lost 0 bases and 8 bases, there was a span of 18 bases. CDR3 length: 16 amino acids. CDR1 is SGDLS, CDR2 YYNGEE, per germline. CDR3 bases: TGTGCCAGCAGCGTAGGAGTGGGAGGACTCGAGGACATTCAGTACTTC. Translated: CASSVGVGGLEDIQYF. Full variable domain (outside the CDR3, taken from reference TRBV9 and TRBJ2-4): DSGVTQTPKHLITATGQRVTLRCSPRSGDLSVYWYQQSLDQGLQFLIQYYNGEERAKGNILERFSAQQFPDLHSELNLSSLELGDSALYFCASSVGVGGLEDIQYFGAGTRLSVL.

V usage is TRBV9 and J usage is TRBJ2-3; D is undetermined. V gave up 3 bases and J gave up 3 bases, with 11 bases separating them. Germline V gene lookup returns CDR1 SGDLS and CDR2 YYNGEE. This CDR3 region has 14 residues. As DNA, the CDR3 is TGTGCCAGCAGCGCTAGAGGAACAACAGATACGCAGTATTTT. Amino acids: CASSARGTTDTQYF.

This chain links TRBV5-1 with TRBJ2-7; a weak D match, TRBD1 (6 bases). V lost 1 base and J 1 base, leaving 9 bases between the germline ends. Germline CDR1 reads SGHRS; CDR2 reads YFSETQ. The CDR3 contains 14 residues. The DNA for the CDR3 is TGCGCCAGCAGCTTGCAGGGGACGTCCTACGAGCAGTACTTC. Translated: CASSLQGTSYEQYF.

The rearrangement links TRBV6-1 to TRBJ2-1, with no clear D. V was clipped by 3 bases and J by 1 base, with 13 bases between them. The CDR3 extends over 16 amino acids. The germline gives CDR1 MNHNS, CDR2 SASEGT. Here the CDR3 DNA reads TGTGCCAGCAGTGACCACGCCGGTCCTTCCTACAATGAGCAGTTCTTC. The encoded protein is CASSDHAGPSYNEQFF.

V and J are TRBV7-3 and TRBJ2-1, with TRBD1 as a possible D gene (7 bases). With 5 bases removed from V and 8 bases from J, the gap between germline ends came to 16 bases. Germline values: CDR1 SGHTA, CDR2 FQGTGA. The CDR3 is made up of 14 amino acids. The CDR3 region is CASSPQGGTDEQFF. The CDR3 nucleotides are TGTGCCAGCAGCCCCCAGGGGGGTACAGATGAGCAGTTCTTC.

The rearrangement links TRBV15 to TRBJ2-7, with D tentatively TRBD2 (6 bases). The CDR3 consists of 16 residues. The germline gives CDR1 LNHNV, CDR2 YYDKDF (reference sequence). The V end lost 0 bases, the J end lost 0 bases, and 12 bases lay between the germline ends. The CDR3: CATSRETGESSYEQYF. CDR3 DNA: TGTGCCACCAGCAGAGAAACGGGGGAGAGCTCCTACGAGCAGTACTTC.

The chain uses TRBV2 and TRBJ1-5; tentative D call: TRBD1 (6 bases). The ends were cut back, 5 bases at V and 5 bases at J, with 13 bases in the middle. The CDR3 consists of 14 residues. Germline CDR1 SNHLY, CDR2 FYNNEI. The CDR3 sequence: CASSFRGRDQPQHF. DNA of the CDR3: TGTGCCAGCAGTTTCAGGGGCAGGGATCAGCCCCAGCATTTT.

The chain combines TRBV25-1 with TRBJ2-3; perhaps TRBD2 as D (5 bases). The germline gives CDR1 MGHDK, CDR2 SYGVNS. The CDR3 contains 15 residues. The V end was cut by 2 bases, the J end by 1 base, with 10 bases between. CDR3 in DNA: TGTGCCAGCAGTGAAGCCGGGGTCGGCACAGATACGCAGTATTTT. This gives the protein CASSEAGVGTDTQYF.

This sequence joins TRBV18 and TRBJ2-1; 8 nucleotides match TRBD2. The CDR3 loop spans 16 amino acids. J was trimmed by 6 bases and V by 5 bases; bases with no gene match: 12. From germline, CDR1 is KGHSH and CDR2 LQKENI. The CDR3 nucleotides are TGTGCCAGCTCATATTTAGAGACGGGAGGGTTCAATGAGCAGTTCTTC. This sequence encodes CASSYLETGGFNEQFF.

The V gene is TRBV10-3, the J gene TRBJ1-1, with D uncertain. The CDR3 runs 13 residues. Germline CDR1 and CDR2: ENHRY and SYGVKD. The V end was cut by 0 bases, the J end by 6 bases, with 8 bases between. The chain's CDR3 is CAISESPGSEAFF. The CDR3 DNA follows: TGTGCCATCAGTGAGTCTCCAGGCTCTGAAGCTTTCTTT.

The CDR3: CASTKWQGDYGYTF. The DNA of the CDR3 is TGTGCCAGCACCAAGTGGCAGGGGGACTATGGCTACACCTTC. The chain employs TRBV6-5 and TRBJ1-2, with 7 bases lining up with TRBD1. CDR3 length: 14 residues. The germline V gene has CDR1 MNHEY and CDR2 SVGAGI. Germline trimming cut 7 bases from V and 3 bases from J; bases unmatched to any gene: 8.

The chain is built from TRBV7-3 and TRBJ2-2; TRBD2 matches 7 bases. Germline V lookup: CDR1 SGHTA, CDR2 FQGTGA. This CDR3 region has 17 residues. Losses at the gene ends were 1 base for V and 1 base for J; bases not matched to a gene: 6. DNA for the CDR3: TGTGCCAGCAGCTTAAAATCGGGGGGAAAGAACACCGGGGAGCTGTTTTTT. Protein sequence: CASSLKSGGKNTGELFF.

The gene calls are TRBV7-5 and TRBJ2-1; the table's D call, TRBD2, has no DNA check behind it. TRBV7-5 counts as a pseudogene. CDR3 length: 19 residues. As DNA, the CDR3 is TGTGTCAGAAGCTTAGCGGTGGATCGGGGGGGCAATTTCTACAATGAGCAGTTCTTC. The encoded protein is CVRSLAVDRGGNFYNEQFF.

The rearrangement uses TRBV30 and TRBJ2-1; TRBD2 aligns across 13 bases. The CDR3 spans 17 residues. V lost 1 base to trimming and J lost 7 bases; unmatched junction nucleotides: 10. The germline V gene encodes CDR1 GTSNPN and CDR2 SVGIG (reference sequence). For the CDR3, the DNA is TGTGCCTGGAGTGCCCAGAGGACTAGCGGGAGATTGAATGAGCAGTTCTTC. As protein: CAWSAQRTSGRLNEQFF.

The chain has TRBV5-4 and TRBJ2-5, with a weak D call TRBD2 (5 bases). V gave up 3 bases and J gave up 4 bases, with 25 bases separating them. The CDR3 consists of 18 residues. The V gene's germline CDR1 is SGHNT and CDR2 YYREEE (reference sequence). CDR3 loop: CASSSSRGLGMRAETQYF. DNA of the CDR3: TGTGCCAGCAGCTCCTCTCGAGGGTTGGGTATGAGGGCAGAGACCCAGTACTTC.

The J gene is TRBJ2-3, the V gene TRBV6-1, with a tentative D call TRBD1 (5 bases). This CDR3 spans 12 amino acids. Germline CDR1 MNHNS, CDR2 SASEGT. Trimming removed 7 bases at V and 7 bases at J, with 12 bases between. The CDR3 is CASTGFVNTQYF. The CDR3 coding sequence is TGTGCCAGCACAGGGTTCGTAAATACGCAGTATTTT.

The chain joins TRBV19 to TRBJ2-7, with a tentative D call TRBD1 (6 bases). The CDR3 loop spans 13 amino acids. Trimming left V 4 bases short and J 3 bases short, with 10 bases between. Germline lookup yields CDR1 LNHDA and CDR2 SQIVND (reference sequence). CDR3 coding DNA: TGTGCCAGTAGTAGGACAGAGGGCTACGAGCAGTACTTC. Protein sequence: CASSRTEGYEQYF.

The chain is built from TRBV2 and TRBJ1-5, with D possibly being TRBD1 (6 bases). V was pared by 3 bases and J by 6 bases, with 18 bases between. The V gene's germline CDR1 is SNHLY and CDR2 FYNNEI. The CDR3 contains 16 residues. The CDR3 nucleotides read TGTGCCAGCAGTGAGCGTACCGCACAGGGCCCTCAGCCCCAGCATTTT. Protein sequence: CASSERTAQGPQPQHF.

The CDR3, as DNA: TGTGCCTGGAGGACGACAGGGTCACATTCACCCCTCCACTTT. This sequence encodes CAWRTTGSHSPLHF. This chain connects TRBV30 to TRBJ1-6; TRBD1 matches at 7 bases. With V trimmed by 3 bases and J by 8 bases, 7 bases remained unmatched. CDR1 and CDR2 from the germline V gene are GTSNPN and SVGIG (reference sequence). The CDR3 runs 14 residues.

This chain uses TRBV9 with TRBJ2-1; 9 positions match TRBD2. The germline CDR1 and CDR2 sequences are SGDLS and YYNGEE. The ends lost 4 bases at V and 0 bases at J; junction bases unmatched: 2. The CDR3 is made up of 15 amino acids. The CDR3 region has the DNA TGTGCCAGCAGCTATAGCGGGAGCTCCTACAATGAGCAGTTCTTC. It is translated as CASSYSGSSYNEQFF.

V and J are TRBV5-5 and TRBJ1-6, with 10 bases identical to TRBD1. There are 16 residues in the CDR3. Looked up from germline, CDR1 is SGHKS and CDR2 is YYEKEE (reference sequence). J lost 9 bases, V lost 0 bases, and 6 bases had no gene match. CDR3 coding DNA: TGTGCCAGCAGCTTGGACCTTGGGACAGGGGCTTCACCCCTCCACTTT. Amino acids: CASSLDLGTGASPLHF.

V usage is TRBV30 and J usage is TRBJ2-1; a weak D match, TRBD1 (6 bases). CDR3 length: 13 amino acids. Germline V CDR1 and CDR2: GTSNPN, SVGIG (reference sequence). DNA of the CDR3: TGTGCTTACAACAGGGCTACGTACAATGAGCAGTTCTTC. It encodes CAYNRATYNEQFF. Full variable domain (missing parts from reference TRBV30 and TRBJ2-1): SQTIHQWPATLVQPVGSPLSLECTVEGTSNPNLYWYRQAAGRGLQLLFYSVGIGQISSEVPQNLSASRPQDRQFILSSKKLLLSDSGFYLCAYNRATYNEQFFGPGTRLTVL.

This chain connects TRBV28 to TRBJ1-5; TRBD1 might be the D (5 bases). Trimming cost V 4 bases and J 0 bases, with 13 bases left between them. The germline gives CDR1 MDHEN, CDR2 SYDVKM. This CDR3 is 16 amino acids long. CDR3 DNA: TGTGCCAGCAGTTACCCAGGGTCTTATAGCAATCAGCCCCAGCATTTT. Translation: CASSYPGSYSNQPQHF.

This clone was recorded only once. DNA for the CDR3: TGCGCCAGCAGCTTGGGACTAGCCCGTGAGCAGTTCTTC. Encoded protein: CASSLGLAREQFF. The rearrangement joins TRBV5-1 to TRBJ2-1; the match to TRBD2 covers 7 bases. Germline lookup yields CDR1 SGHRS and CDR2 YFSETQ. CDR3 size: 13 residues. With 0 bases clipped from V and 9 bases from J, the junction kept 3 bases outside the gene matches.

The chain joins TRBV19 to TRBJ2-7; 8 bases line up with TRBD1. Germline V lookup: CDR1 LNHDA, CDR2 SQIVND (reference sequence). The J segment lost 0 bases and the V segment lost 3 bases, leaving 4 bases of the junction unmatched. CDR3 length: 15 amino acids. The CDR3 reads CASSIQGAISYEQYF. CDR3 sequence (DNA): TGTGCCAGTAGTATTCAGGGGGCGATCTCCTACGAGCAGTACTTC.

V gene TRBV25-1 combines with J gene TRBJ1-4, with D tentatively TRBD1 (5 bases). This CDR3 has 13 amino acids. The V end was cut by 2 bases, the J end by 6 bases, with 7 bases between. Germline loops: CDR1 MGHDK, CDR2 SYGVNS. CDR3 bases: TGTGCCAGCAGTGAACCGGGGGATGAAAAACTGTTTTTT. Translation: CASSEPGDEKLFF.

CDR3 bases: TGCGCCAGCAGCTTGCGCAGGGATCCGGTGAACACTGAAGCTTTCTTT. Encoded protein: CASSLRRDPVNTEAFF. This rearrangement joins TRBV5-1 to TRBJ1-1; TRBD1 might be the D (5 bases). V lost 1 base to trimming and J lost 0 bases, with 13 bases between them. Germline CDR1 and CDR2: SGHRS and YFSETQ. The CDR3 has 16 amino acids. The complete variable domain, with remaining parts taken from reference TRBV5-1 and TRBJ1-1, reads KAGVTQTPRYLIKTRGQQVTLSCSPISGHRSVSWYQQTPGQGLQFLFEYFSETQRNKGNFPGRFSGRQFSNSRSEMNVSTLELGDSALYLCASSLRRDPVNTEAFFGQGTRLTVV.

The rearrangement links TRBV7-2 to TRBJ1-2, with TRBD1 matching 7 bases. The V segment lost 4 bases and the J segment 4 bases; nucleotides outside the gene matches: 15. The CDR3 totals 17 residues. CDR1 and CDR2 from the germline V gene are SGHTA and FQGNSA. DNA of the CDR3: TGTGCCAGCAGCTCAACCTTAGACCGGGACAGAGTCTATGGCTACACCTTC. Its protein product is CASSSTLDRDRVYGYTF.